This entry is about one TCR beta chain. Method: immunoSEQ multiplex PCR; TCRdb's copy keeps in-frame clones and lacks some. The table has fewer than 200,000 clones, around 83% seen once; the top ten hold less than 4.5%. The data were obtained in a study of blood T cell repertoires in COVID-19. The sequence was collected from a woman between 50 and 59 years old in a cohort exposed to, infected with or recovered from COVID-19 (not recorded which). Source material: PBMCs or T cells enriched from blood (not recorded which).

This CDR3 is CASSQASADTQYF. For the CDR3, the DNA is TGCGCCAGCAGCCAAGCTAGCGCAGATACGCAGTATTTT. The V and J genes are TRBV4-1 and TRBJ2-3; the D gene is possibly TRBD2 (6 bases). V dropped 1 base and J dropped 4 bases, with 6 bases sitting between them. Germline V CDR1 and CDR2: MGHRA, YSYEKL. The CDR3 sequence is 13 residues long.